The 10 T cell receptor beta chains below come from one sample, sequenced in a study of blood T cell repertoires in COVID-19. Libraries were prepared by immunoSEQ multiplex PCR; TCRdb keeps only in-frame clonotypes and omits some of them. The table has around 200,000 clones, 86% seen once. Sequenced sample: peripheral blood. Every receptor here comes from a man in his fifties with acute or convalescent COVID-19.

The rearrangement joins TRBV5-6 to TRBJ2-2; tentative D call: TRBD1 (5 bases). V dropped 0 bases and J dropped 1 base, with 10 bases sitting between them. This CDR3 has 16 residues. Germline CDR1 and CDR2: SGHDT and YYEEEE. In nucleotides, the CDR3 is TGTGCCAGCAGCTTGGCCGCAACAGGGAACACCGGGGAGCTGTTTTTT. This encodes CASSLAATGNTGELFF.

This clone was found a few times. V is TRBV5-4 and J is TRBJ2-7, with TRBD2 identical over 12 bases. Germline V gene data show CDR1 as SGHNT and CDR2 as YYREEE (reference sequence). J lost 2 bases, V lost 3 bases, and 3 bases had no gene match. This CDR3 comprises 15 residues. Here the CDR3 reads CASSSTSGGPYEQYF. CDR3 DNA sequence: TGTGCCAGCAGCTCTACTAGCGGGGGGCCCTACGAGCAGTACTTC.

The rearrangement links TRBV4-1 to TRBJ2-1; 10 bases are a match to TRBD1. J was trimmed by 8 bases and V by 4 bases; bases with no gene match: 2. The germline gives CDR1 MGHRA, CDR2 YSYEKL. The CDR3 totals 13 residues. This CDR3 reads CASSRDRGYEQFF. The CDR3 DNA follows: TGCGCCAGCAGCCGGGACAGGGGTTATGAGCAGTTCTTC.

The chain has TRBV19 and TRBJ1-3; D may be TRBD1 (6 bases). Trimming took 3 bases from V and 1 from J, leaving 13 bases between them. CDR1 is LNHDA and CDR2 is SQIVND in the germline V gene (reference sequence). The CDR3 contains 16 residues. The CDR3 loop is CASSIGDTRSGNTIYF. The CDR3 DNA reads as TGTGCCAGTAGTATCGGGGACACGAGGTCTGGAAACACCATATATTTT.

The chain carries TRBV10-3 and TRBJ2-7, with 8 positions matching TRBD1. Unmatched junction bases numbered 7, after V lost 6 bases and J lost 12 bases. The CDR3 has 11 amino acids. CDR1 and CDR2 (germline): ENHRY, SYGVKD. CDR3 DNA: TGTGCCATCAGCGCGGGACAGGTTCTGTACTTC. This encodes CAISAGQVLYF.

The V gene is TRBV6-1, the J gene TRBJ1-1; D is perhaps TRBD1 (5 bases). This CDR3 has 16 residues. Trimming took off 3 bases at V and 4 bases at J, with 18 bases between the two ends. CDR1 MNHNS and CDR2 SASEGT come from the germline V gene. CDR3 loop: CASSETPGGIGTEAFF. The CDR3 DNA reads as TGTGCCAGCAGTGAGACCCCCGGGGGAATAGGCACTGAAGCTTTCTTT.

This clone came up once. V and J are TRBV9 and TRBJ2-5; TRBD1 agrees at 8 bases. This CDR3 spans 14 amino acids. Germline values: CDR1 SGDLS, CDR2 YYNGEE. V dropped 2 bases and J dropped 3; count of bases not matched to a gene: 3. CDR3 in amino acids: CASSVTGAEETQYF. In DNA form, the CDR3 reads TGTGCCAGCAGCGTGACAGGGGCGGAAGAGACCCAGTACTTC.

The chain recombines TRBV12-3 or TRBV12-4 with TRBJ2-7, with D maybe TRBD1 (6 bases). Trimming shortened V by 6 bases and J by 4 bases, and 10 bases separated the two germline ends. CDR3 length equals 12 residues. The CDR3: CASRADRYEQYF. CDR3 in DNA: TGTGCCAGCAGAGCGGACAGATACGAGCAGTACTTC.

This rearrangement joins TRBV6-6 to TRBJ1-3; 7 nucleotides match TRBD1. The ends lost 6 bases at V and 2 bases at J; junction bases unmatched: 7. This CDR3 is built from 15 residues. Germline CDR1 and CDR2: MNHNY and SVGAGI (reference sequence). This CDR3 reads CASSPDRVTGNTIYF. CDR3 in DNA: TGTGCCAGCAGCCCCGACAGGGTCACTGGAAACACCATATATTTT.

V usage is TRBV27 and J usage is TRBJ1-5; D is ambiguous. V lost 5 bases and J lost 0, with 5 bases in between. The CDR3 totals 13 residues. CDR1 MNHEY and CDR2 SMNVEV come from the germline V gene (reference sequence). This chain's CDR3 is CASSPYSNQPQHF. In DNA, the CDR3 is TGTGCCAGCAGTCCTTATAGCAATCAGCCCCAGCATTTT.